These 24 T cell receptor beta chains came from one sample sequenced in a study of human T cells and chemical hapten exposure. TCRdb reprocessed the RACE reads via MiXCR and lists one record per CDR3 protein. The sample yields 65,000 to 100,000 distinct CDR3 sequences, 6.5% to 8.5% seen once. The time point is: patch test 2, 6 weeks after DPC sensitization. Treatment given: therapeutic diphenylcyclopropenone sensitization with weekly scalp DPC. The sample here was whole blood, taken in connection with sensitization to the hapten diphenylcyclopropenone (DPC). The receptors derive from a woman in her 30s with alopecia areata. Some clones in this sample may be carry-over from other donors' samples.

This clonotype appeared many times. The V gene is TRBV3-1, the J gene TRBJ1-2; a weak D match, TRBD1 (5 bases). This CDR3 is 18 amino acids long. Germline lookup yields CDR1 LGHDT and CDR2 YNNKEL (reference sequence). The V end was cut by 1 base, the J end by 0 bases, with 18 bases between. The CDR3 nucleotides read TGTGCCAGCAGCCAAGGAACGGGGGGAGCGGGACCTAACTATGGCTACACCTTC. This translates into CASSQGTGGAGPNYGYTF.

The chain's CDR3 is CASSRFGSGGPAGANVLTF. The CDR3 nucleotides read TGTGCCAGCAGCCGCTTCGGCTCCGGGGGGCCTGCTGGGGCCAACGTCCTGACTTTC. This chain connects TRBV5-5 to TRBJ2-6; D is perhaps TRBD2 (7 bases). Trimming pared 4 bases from V and 2 bases from J, leaving 22 bases between. CDR3 length: 19 amino acids. Germline CDR1 and CDR2: SGHKS and YYEKEE (reference sequence).

The chain couples TRBV19 to TRBJ1-5, with no clear D. This CDR3 has 12 residues. Trimming took 5 bases from V and 5 from J, leaving 7 bases between them. CDR1 and CDR2 from the germline V gene are LNHDA and SQIVND (reference sequence). CDR3: CASSPADQPQHF. CDR3 in DNA: TGTGCCAGTAGTCCGGCGGATCAGCCCCAGCATTTT.

Written as DNA, the CDR3 is TGCGCCAGCAGCTTGGCAGGGAGTAGCTCTGGGGCCAACGTCCTGACTTTC. It encodes CASSLAGSSSGANVLTF. The chain couples TRBV5-1 to TRBJ2-6, with D perhaps matching TRBD1 or TRBD2 (5 bases each). Germline V gene sequence: CDR1 SGHRS, CDR2 YFSETQ. V shed 0 bases and J shed 0 bases, with 10 bases lying between them. This CDR3 spans 17 amino acids.

V is TRBV20-1 and J is TRBJ1-1, with 10 bases aligning to TRBD1. The ends lost 0 bases at V and 3 bases at J; junction bases unmatched: 7. The V gene's germline CDR1 is DFQATT and CDR2 SNEGSKA (reference sequence). This CDR3 has 16 residues. The CDR3 loop reads CSARDPRQGADTEAFF. The CDR3 region has the DNA TGCAGTGCTAGAGATCCGAGACAGGGGGCCGACACTGAAGCTTTCTTT.

This clonotype was observed at least ten times. The rearrangement uses TRBV5-1 and TRBJ2-5, with 10 bases fitting TRBD1. The length of the CDR3 is 15 residues. Germline V CDR1 and CDR2: SGHRS, YFSETQ. V shed 0 bases, J shed 3 bases, and the junction held 2 bases outside the gene matches. CDR3 protein: CASSLAGTGEETQYF. CDR3 DNA sequence: TGCGCCAGCAGCTTGGCCGGGACAGGGGAAGAGACCCAGTACTTC.

V is TRBV29-1 and J is TRBJ1-1; D gene uncertain. This CDR3 is built from 11 residues. CDR1 SQVTM and CDR2 ANQGSEA come from the germline V gene. Trimming removed 4 bases at V and 1 base at J, with 4 bases between. The CDR3 DNA sequence: TGCAGCGTTGTAGCGAACACTGAAGCTTTCTTT. This translates into CSVVANTEAFF.

Ten or more counts support this clonotype. The rearrangement joins TRBV6-2 or TRBV6-3 to TRBJ1-2, with a possible D match to TRBD1 (5 bases). This CDR3 contains 14 residues. Trimming shortened V by 4 bases and J by 6 bases, and 15 bases separated the two germline ends. CDR1 and CDR2 (germline): MNHEY, SVGEGT. The CDR3 DNA reads TGTGCCAGCAGTTGGAGGGGTATTAGCAATGGCTACACCTTC. It codes for CASSWRGISNGYTF.

This clonotype showed up many times. The rearrangement links TRBV4-2 to TRBJ1-1, with D unresolved. The CDR3 totals 13 residues. V was clipped by 1 base and J by 6 bases, with 9 bases between them. Germline lookup yields CDR1 LGHNA and CDR2 YNFKEQ. This CDR3 reads CASSQGSLPEAFF. CDR3 coding DNA: TGTGCCAGCAGCCAAGGGTCTCTGCCTGAAGCTTTCTTT.

This clonotype was observed many times. The chain couples TRBV29-1 to TRBJ2-7; D is ambiguous. V was clipped by 7 bases and J by 1 base, with 14 bases between them. This CDR3 region has 13 residues. Germline CDR1 is SQVTM and CDR2 is ANQGSEA. DNA for the CDR3: TGCAGCGGCACCAGGTGGGGATCCTACGAGCAGTACTTC. Amino acid sequence: CSGTRWGSYEQYF.

The chain carries TRBV6-5 and TRBJ1-3; no clear D. The CDR3 extends over 17 amino acids. Trimming removed 8 bases at V and 0 bases at J, with 20 bases between. Germline loops: CDR1 MNHEY, CDR2 SVGAGI. The CDR3 region has the DNA TGTGCCAGCTGGGGTACGGTGACACTTTCCTCTGGAAACACCATATATTTT. Protein: CASWGTVTLSSGNTIYF.

This clonotype was observed many times. The rearrangement uses TRBV29-1 and TRBJ1-2; a weak D match, TRBD1 (5 bases). Germline lookup yields CDR1 SQVTM and CDR2 ANQGSEA. V was trimmed by 6 bases and J by 2 bases, leaving 13 bases between them. This CDR3 has 13 amino acids. The CDR3 spells CSVGTHLNYGYTF. In DNA form, the CDR3 reads TGCAGCGTGGGGACCCACCTAAACTATGGCTACACCTTC.

This clonotype was seen ten or more times. The chain links TRBV6-5 to TRBJ2-3; 12 nucleotides line up with TRBD2. V lost 8 bases, J lost 5 bases, and 5 bases stayed unmatched. This CDR3 has 14 residues. CDR1 and CDR2 (germline): MNHEY, SVGAGI. CDR3: CASRLAGDGDTQYF. The CDR3 nucleotides are TGTGCCAGCCGACTAGCGGGGGACGGAGATACGCAGTATTTT.

This clonotype was found a few times. This sequence joins TRBV6-5 and TRBJ2-5; 8 nucleotides align to TRBD2. Germline CDR1 is MNHEY and CDR2 is SVGAGI. After removal of 6 bases from V and 3 bases from J, the junction contained 6 bases not matched to a gene. The CDR3 consists of 14 residues. The CDR3 loop is CASSRSGGEETQYF. Written as DNA, the CDR3 is TGTGCCAGCAGCCGCAGCGGGGGCGAAGAGACCCAGTACTTC.

This clonotype was seen many times. This sequence joins TRBV6-6 and TRBJ2-6, with a possible D match to TRBD1 (5 bases). The V gene's germline CDR1 is MNHNY and CDR2 SVGAGI (reference sequence). Trimming left V 4 bases short and J 0 bases short, with 10 bases between. The CDR3 covers 16 residues. CDR3 coding DNA: TGTGCCAGCAGTTCTCACCAGGGCTCTGGGGCCAACGTCCTGACTTTC. Encoded protein: CASSSHQGSGANVLTF.

This clonotype occurred many times. The J gene is TRBJ1-2, the V gene TRBV7-2, with a tentative D call TRBD1 (5 bases). CDR3 length: 15 residues. Germline V CDR1 and CDR2: SGHTA, FQGNSA. V was cut by 5 bases and J by 7 bases, with 20 bases left in between. In DNA form, the CDR3 reads TGTGCCAGCAGCAAACGGGACCGATTGTCTAGTGGCTACACCTTC. Amino acids: CASSKRDRLSSGYTF.

This clonotype was seen a handful of times. This chain uses TRBV10-3 with TRBJ1-1; D perhaps matches TRBD1 (6 bases). Trimming took 3 bases from V and 4 from J, leaving 21 bases between them. The CDR3 runs to 17 residues. Germline V CDR1 and CDR2: ENHRY, SYGVKD. The CDR3 spells CAISEYARWGPSTEAFF. Here the CDR3 DNA reads TGTGCCATCAGTGAATACGCGCGGTGGGGGCCTAGCACTGAAGCTTTCTTT.

The rearrangement links TRBV5-1 to TRBJ1-1, with 7 bases lining up with TRBD1. Per the germline V gene, CDR1 is SGHRS and CDR2 is YFSETQ. CDR3 length equals 14 residues. After removal of 0 bases from V and 5 bases from J, the junction contained 4 bases not matched to a gene. Here the CDR3 DNA reads TGCGCCAGCAGCTTGGAGGGACAGAGGACTGAAGCTTTCTTT. This gives the protein CASSLEGQRTEAFF.

This clonotype was picked up a small number of times. This rearrangement joins TRBV6-4 to TRBJ2-5, with TRBD2 identical over 8 bases. The CDR3 runs 15 residues. Trimming removed 3 bases from V and 4 bases from J; junction bases left unmatched: 7. Looked up from germline, CDR1 is MRHNA and CDR2 is SNTAGT. The CDR3 here is CASSEAAGEGETQYF. The CDR3 DNA reads as TGTGCCAGCAGTGAGGCAGCGGGGGAAGGAGAGACCCAGTACTTC.

This clonotype came up many times. This chain uses TRBV5-4 with TRBJ1-1, with a weak D call TRBD1 (5 bases). Per the germline V gene, CDR1 is SGHNT and CDR2 is YYREEE (reference sequence). The length of the CDR3 is 14 residues. V dropped 1 base and J dropped 4 bases, with 11 bases sitting between them. Here the CDR3 DNA reads TGTGCCAGCAGCTTGCAGGGCGTGGGCACTGAAGCTTTCTTT. This translates into CASSLQGVGTEAFF.

This clonotype has a handful of counts. V gene TRBV3-1 combines with J gene TRBJ2-3, with TRBD2 identical over 11 bases. V dropped 2 bases and J dropped 4; count of bases not matched to a gene: 5. Looked up from germline, CDR1 is LGHDT and CDR2 is YNNKEL (reference sequence). The CDR3 covers 16 residues. The DNA of the CDR3 is TGTGCCAGCAGCCAACGTACACTAGCGGGAGCAGATACGCAGTATTTT. Translated, it gives CASSQRTLAGADTQYF.

This clonotype was observed many times. The chain couples TRBV27 to TRBJ1-5, with 8 bases lining up with TRBD1. J gave up 4 bases and V 6 bases, and 8 bases lay outside the gene matches. CDR3 length: 15 amino acids. CDR1 MNHEY and CDR2 SMNVEV come from the germline V gene (reference sequence). CDR3 in amino acids: CASRDTGGGNQPQHF. CDR3 in DNA: TGTGCCAGCAGAGACACAGGGGGGGGGAATCAGCCCCAGCATTTT.

Only a few counts were recorded for this clonotype. V and J are TRBV30 and TRBJ1-1, with 7 bases that match TRBD1. V was clipped by 2 bases and J by 7 bases; unmatched bases: 7. The CDR3 runs to 13 residues. Germline CDR1 GTSNPN, CDR2 SVGIG (reference sequence). CDR3 DNA sequence: TGTGCCTGGAGTCCCGCAGGACAGGTTGAAGCTTTCTTT. This gives the protein CAWSPAGQVEAFF.

This clonotype was found a few times. The rearrangement links TRBV30 to TRBJ2-3, with 7 bases aligning to TRBD2. The CDR3 has 16 amino acids. The germline V gene encodes CDR1 GTSNPN and CDR2 SVGIG (reference sequence). J lost 0 bases, V lost 0 bases, and 6 bases had no gene match. The CDR3 reads CAWSVGSSGSTDTQYF. DNA of the CDR3: TGTGCCTGGAGTGTAGGCTCTAGCGGTAGCACAGATACGCAGTATTTT.